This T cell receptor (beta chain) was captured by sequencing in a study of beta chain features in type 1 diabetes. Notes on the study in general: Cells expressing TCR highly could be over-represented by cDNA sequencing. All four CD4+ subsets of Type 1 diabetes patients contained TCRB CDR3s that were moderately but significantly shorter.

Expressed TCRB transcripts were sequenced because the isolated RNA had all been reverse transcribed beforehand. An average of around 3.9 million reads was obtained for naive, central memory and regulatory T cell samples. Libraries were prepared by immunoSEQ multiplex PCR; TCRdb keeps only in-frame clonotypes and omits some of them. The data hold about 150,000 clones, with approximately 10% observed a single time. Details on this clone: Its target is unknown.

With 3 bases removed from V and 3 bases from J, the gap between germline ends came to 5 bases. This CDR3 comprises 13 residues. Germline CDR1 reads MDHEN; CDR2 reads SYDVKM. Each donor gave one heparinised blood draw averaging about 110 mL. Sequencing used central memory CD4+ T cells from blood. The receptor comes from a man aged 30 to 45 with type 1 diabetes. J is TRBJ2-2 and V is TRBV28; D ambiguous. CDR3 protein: CASSFVHTGELFF. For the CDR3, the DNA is TGTGCCAGCAGTTTCGTCCACACCGGGGAGCTGTTTTTT.